These 30 T cell receptor beta chains were all obtained from the same sample, sequenced in a study of T cell clonality in common variable immunodeficiency (dated by TCRdb to the mid-2010s). The library was built by means of the immunoSEQ multiplex PCR assay. TCRdb took this table from immuneACCESS and kept in-frame rearrangements with V and J called. Such tables lack part of the clones; where checked against another copy, unresolved V genes explain under half of the gap, and the rest is unexplained. This sample includes 30,000 to 45,000 clones, and none of them was observed just once. Around 2.6% of the sample lies in the top ten. Sequenced input: peripheral blood mononuclear cells. The receptors were sampled from a person between 18 and 69 years old in good health.

This clone was counted at least ten times. The missing CDR3 end, 3 residues past where the read stops, is filled in from the germline J gene. The rearrangement uses TRBV5-1 and TRBJ1-5; D ambiguous. Germline lookup yields CDR1 SGHRS and CDR2 YFSETQ. V shed 0 bases and J shed 5 bases, with 15 bases lying between them. The length of the CDR3 is 16 residues. CDR3 bases read: TGCGCCAGCAGCTTGGGATCCGGGGTCGGGGATCAGCCC. The encoded protein is CASSLGSGVGDQP. The whole CDR3 region reads CASSLGSGVGDQPQHF. The full variable domain, completed using reference TRBV5-1 and TRBJ1-5, is KAGVTQTPRYLIKTRGQQVTLSCSPISGHRSVSWYQQTPGQGLQFLFEYFSETQRNKGNFPGRFSGRQFSNSRSEMNVSTLELGDSALYLCASSLGSGVGDQPQHFGDGTRLSIL.

There are many counts of this clone. The CDR3 end is not reached by the read, which stops 3 residues before it; the germline J gene fills it in. The chain has TRBV12-3 or TRBV12-4 and TRBJ2-1; D is unclear. V was clipped by 2 bases and J by 9 bases, with 5 bases between them. The length of the CDR3 is 11 residues. The CDR3 DNA, read in part, is TGTGCCAGCAGTTTAAGCGTTGAG. Encoded protein: CASSLSVE. In full, the CDR3 reads CASSLSVEQFF.

This clone was observed many times. CDR3: CASSITGTGSYEQYF. Incomplete CDR3 DNA: TGTGCCAGCAGCATTACCGGGACAGGATCCTACGAG. This chain uses TRBV7-2 with TRBJ2-7; TRBD1 matches at 8 bases. The read comes to an end 3 residues before the CDR3 does, leaving the germline J gene to fill in the end. This CDR3 comprises 15 residues. CDR1 and CDR2 from the germline V gene are SGHTA and FQGNSA. With V trimmed by 5 bases and J by 1 base, 7 bases remained unmatched.

This clone was seen at least ten times. The CDR3 end falls 3 residues outside the read, so it is completed with the germline J gene. The chain carries TRBV7-9 and TRBJ2-6, with D perhaps matching TRBD2 (6 bases). This CDR3 contains 14 residues. Germline V CDR1 and CDR2: SEHNR, FQNEAQ (reference sequence). The part of the CDR3 DNA that was read is TGTGGTAGCGGATTAAACTCTGGGGCCAACGTC. It yields the protein CGSGLNSGANV. The full CDR3 reads CGSGLNSGANVLTF. Filled out from reference TRBV7-9 and TRBJ2-6, the complete variable domain reads DTGVSQNPRHKITKRGQNVTFRCDPISEHNRLYWYRQTLGQGPEFLTYFQNEAQLEKSRLLSDRFSAERPKGSFSTLEIQRTEQGDSAMYLCGSGLNSGANVLTFGAGSRLTVL.

This clone occurred a few times. The CDR3 end falls 3 residues outside the read, so it is completed with the germline J gene. This chain connects TRBV19 to TRBJ1-2; 7 bases match TRBD1. CDR1 LNHDA and CDR2 SQIVND come from the germline V gene (reference sequence). The CDR3 length is 14 residues. Incomplete CDR3 DNA: TGTGCCAGTAGTACCGAGGGGGCAAGGGGAGAC. It specifies CASSTEGARGD. The whole CDR3 is CASSTEGARGDYTF.

The sample holds many counts of this clone. The read halts 3 residues ahead of the CDR3 end, with the missing end drawn from the germline J gene. This chain joins TRBV5-1 and TRBJ2-3; D gene uncertain. Germline V gene data show CDR1 as SGHRS and CDR2 as YFSETQ. V was shortened by 1 base and J by 5 bases, with 11 bases between the two germline ends. CDR3 length: 14 residues. CDR3 in amino acids: CASSLTGSGDTQYF. The covered CDR3 bases are TGCGCCAGCAGCTTGACCGGGTCCGGAGATACG.

This clone was recorded many times. The sequenced fragment ends 3 residues before the CDR3 boundary, so the rest is inferred from the germline J gene. The chain employs TRBV5-1 and TRBJ2-6; D is undetermined. CDR3 size: 16 residues. CDR1 and CDR2 from the germline V gene are SGHRS and YFSETQ. V shed 4 bases and J shed 0 bases, with 11 bases lying between them. The CDR3 is CASSLGSVSGANVLTF. The part of the CDR3 DNA that was read is TGCGCCAGCAGCCTAGGATCCGTCTCTGGGGCCAACGTC. The whole variable domain, filled in from reference TRBV5-1 and TRBJ2-6, reads KAGVTQTPRYLIKTRGQQVTLSCSPISGHRSVSWYQQTPGQGLQFLFEYFSETQRNKGNFPGRFSGRQFSNSRSEMNVSTLELGDSALYLCASSLGSVSGANVLTFGAGSRLTVL.

This clone was counted ten times or more. The read finishes 3 residues shy of the CDR3 end, and the germline J gene is used to complete it. V and J are TRBV5-1 and TRBJ1-4; 8 bases match TRBD1. Trimming cost V 4 bases and J 5 bases; bases outside gene matches: 4. The CDR3 runs to 14 residues. Per germline, CDR1 SGHRS and CDR2 YFSETQ. CDR3 sequence reads: CASSKDRENEKLFF. CDR3 bases read: TGCGCCAGCAGCAAGGACAGGGAGAATGAAAAA. Full variable domain (missing parts from reference TRBV5-1 and TRBJ1-4): KAGVTQTPRYLIKTRGQQVTLSCSPISGHRSVSWYQQTPGQGLQFLFEYFSETQRNKGNFPGRFSGRQFSNSRSEMNVSTLELGDSALYLCASSKDRENEKLFFGSGTQLSVL.

There are many counts of this clone. The DNA ends 3 residues before the CDR3 does, and the rest of the CDR3 is filled in from the germline J gene. The rearrangement links TRBV29-1 to TRBJ2-1; D may be TRBD2 (7 bases). The CDR3 extends over 17 amino acids. Germline assignment: CDR1 SQVTM and CDR2 ANQGSEA. Trimming stripped 7 bases from V and 8 bases from J, with 30 bases between. CDR3 bases read: TGCAGCGCCAGCGGAACACCGTCTCTTCCGGGGGGCGATGAG. This encodes CSASGTPSLPGGDE. The full CDR3 is CSASGTPSLPGGDEQFF.

This clone was recorded at least ten times. Here the CDR3 reads CASSQVRGVRYGYTF. CDR3 DNA (partial): TGTGCCAGCAGCCAGGTTCGGGGTGTGAGGTATGGC. J is TRBJ1-2 and V is TRBV4-2; D is undetermined. The read ends 3 residues early relative to the CDR3; the germline J gene fills the gap. CDR1 is LGHNA and CDR2 is YNFKEQ in the germline V gene. This CDR3 comprises 15 residues. The V and J ends lost 3 bases and 5 bases respectively, with 16 bases between them.

This clone has at least ten counts. The DNA ends 3 residues before the CDR3 does, and the rest of the CDR3 is filled in from the germline J gene. The J gene is TRBJ1-1, the V gene TRBV7-2; D perhaps matches TRBD1 (5 bases). There are 13 residues in the CDR3. The V gene lost 3 bases and the J gene lost 6 bases, with 11 bases spanning the gap. The germline gives CDR1 SGHTA, CDR2 FQGNSA. The CDR3 here is CASSFAGVPEAFF. CDR3 bases read: TGTGCCAGCAGCTTCGCGGGGGTCCCTGAA.

This clone was seen repeatedly, ten times or more. The CDR3 is CSAPLGRGRRTDTQYF. The part of the CDR3 DNA that was read is TGCAGCGCTCCCCTAGGCCGGGGAAGACGCACAGATACG. This sequence joins TRBV29-1 and TRBJ2-3; D is perhaps TRBD2 (5 bases). The read ends 3 residues shy of where the CDR3 ends; the end is completed using the germline J gene. Trimming stripped 7 bases from V and 1 base from J, with 21 bases between. Looked up from germline, CDR1 is SQVTM and CDR2 is ANQGSEA. The CDR3 length is 16 residues.

This clone was counted at least ten times. In the same sample, other DNA sequences code for this CDR3. CDR3 DNA (partial): TGTGCCAGCAGCGTAGTGCCCAGCTCCTACGAG. Its translation: CASSVVPSSYE. The entire CDR3 protein is CASSVVPSSYEQYF. The chain is built from TRBV9 and TRBJ2-7; no clear D gene. Sequencing ends 3 residues short of the CDR3 end; the germline J gene provides the rest. The CDR3 sequence is 14 residues long. The germline V gene encodes CDR1 SGDLS and CDR2 YYNGEE. V was shortened by 0 bases and J by 0 bases, with 7 bases between the two germline ends.

This clone was recorded at least ten times. The read ends 3 residues before the CDR3 terminus; that terminus is restored from the germline J gene. The chain recombines TRBV28 with TRBJ2-7; 7 bases fit TRBD2. This CDR3 spans 14 amino acids. The V segment lost 3 bases and the J segment 3 bases; nucleotides outside the gene matches: 5. CDR1 is MDHEN and CDR2 is SYDVKM in the germline V gene. The CDR3 bases that were read are TGTGCCAGCAGTTTGGCTAGCGGCCTCTACGAG. Translating it yields CASSLASGLYE. The entire CDR3 sequence reads CASSLASGLYEQYF.

This clone was observed at least ten times. The missing CDR3 end, 3 residues past where the read stops, is filled in from the germline J gene. V and J are TRBV9 and TRBJ2-1; 8 nucleotides agree with TRBD2. Germline-derived CDR1 and CDR2 are SGDLS and YYNGEE. The CDR3 has 19 residues. V trimming: 4 bases; J trimming: 8 bases; junction bases outside the gene matches: 23. The DNA read from the CDR3 is TGTGCCAGCAGCCCCAAGGGGGTAGCGGGGACGGGAAAGGGATATGAG. Its protein product is CASSPKGVAGTGKGYE. The CDR3, in full, reads CASSPKGVAGTGKGYEQFF. Combining the CDR3 with reference TRBV9 and TRBJ2-1 gives the whole variable domain DSGVTQTPKHLITATGQRVTLRCSPRSGDLSVYWYQQSLDQGLQFLIQYYNGEERAKGNILERFSAQQFPDLHSELNLSSLELGDSALYFCASSPKGVAGTGKGYEQFFGPGTRLTVL.

This clone came up many times. Read data end 3 residues before the CDR3 end; the end is taken from the germline J gene. The chain is built from TRBV4-2 and TRBJ1-2, with TRBD1 as a possible D gene (6 bases). Trimming cost V 4 bases and J 4 bases, with 13 bases left between them. Germline CDR1 LGHNA, CDR2 YNFKEQ. The CDR3 is 14 residues long. The CDR3 is CASSPLTGTYGYTF. The DNA read from the CDR3 is TGTGCCAGCAGCCCCCTAACAGGGACCTATGGC.

Many counts were recorded for this clone. The read ends 3 residues shy of where the CDR3 ends; the end is completed using the germline J gene. The V gene is TRBV29-1, the J gene TRBJ1-3; D possibly corresponds to TRBD1 (6 bases). From germline, CDR1 is SQVTM and CDR2 ANQGSEA. This CDR3 is built from 13 residues. V gave up 4 bases and J gave up 0 bases, with 7 bases separating them. The CDR3 sequence: CSVGTVSGNTIYF. The part of the CDR3 DNA that was read is TGCAGCGTTGGGACAGTCTCTGGAAACACC.

This clone was seen a handful of times. The read terminates 3 residues before the CDR3 end, so the remaining end is supplied by the germline J gene. This rearrangement joins TRBV5-4 to TRBJ2-7, with D perhaps TRBD2 (5 bases). The CDR3 is 13 residues long. V was trimmed by 4 bases and J by 5 bases, leaving 13 bases between them. Germline CDR1 reads SGHNT; CDR2 reads YYREEE (reference sequence). Partial CDR3 DNA: TGTGCCAGCAGCCTTACTAGTCGAGACGAG. Residues: CASSLTSRDE. The CDR3 in full is CASSLTSRDEQYF.

Comment on this clone: The read comes to an end 3 residues before the CDR3 does, leaving the germline J gene to fill in the end. The chain is built from TRBV7-9 and TRBJ1-2, with 7 bases fitting TRBD1. The CDR3 is 13 residues long. Germline-derived CDR1 and CDR2 are SEHNR and FQNEAQ (reference sequence). CDR3 sequence: CAIPTGNYNDYTF. The CDR3 DNA, read in part, is TGTGCCATTCCGACAGGGAACTACAATGAC.

There are many counts of this clone. The CDR3 end is not reached by the read, which stops 3 residues before it; the germline J gene fills it in. The rearrangement links TRBV19 to TRBJ2-1, with 7 bases identical to TRBD1. The CDR3 spans 13 residues. V was pared by 5 bases and J by 8 bases, with 6 bases of the junction left unmatched. Germline assignment: CDR1 LNHDA and CDR2 SQIVND (reference sequence). Here the CDR3 reads CASSPDRADEQFF. CDR3 DNA (partial): TGTGCCAGTAGTCCAGACAGGGCGGATGAG.

This clone occurred many times. The observed sequence ends 3 residues before the CDR3 terminus, with the missing tail filled in from the germline J gene. J is TRBJ2-5 and V is TRBV7-9; no firm D call. Trimming shortened V by 5 bases and J by 2 bases, and 3 bases separated the two germline ends. The CDR3 spans 11 residues. Per germline, CDR1 SEHNR and CDR2 FQNEAQ (reference sequence). The CDR3 bases that were read are TGTGCCAGCAGCCAACAAGAGACC. Translation: CASSQQET. The whole CDR3 region reads CASSQQETQYF.

The sample holds many counts of this clone. The read ends 3 residues before the CDR3 terminus; that terminus is restored from the germline J gene. This chain connects TRBV20-1 to TRBJ2-1; TRBD2 agrees at 12 bases. V lost 5 bases to trimming and J lost 7 bases; unmatched junction nucleotides: 9. CDR3 length equals 15 residues. Germline V gene sequence: CDR1 DFQATT, CDR2 SNEGSKA (reference sequence). The sequenced CDR3 bases are TGCAGTGCTCAGGAGACTAGCGGGAGAGGGAATGAG. Encoded protein: CSAQETSGRGNE. The full CDR3 reads CSAQETSGRGNEQFF.

Points on this clone: One end of the junction varies from germline; a read error may be responsible. The DNA ends 3 residues before the CDR3 does, and the rest of the CDR3 is filled in from the germline J gene. J is TRBJ2-3 and V is TRBV5-1; 8 bases line up with TRBD2. Germline V gives CDR1 SGHRS, CDR2 YFSETQ. This CDR3 region has 14 residues. The CDR3 DNA, read in part, is TGCGCCAGCAGGGCCGGAGCGGGAGCAGATGCG. Encoded protein: CASRAGAGADA. In full, the CDR3 is CASRAGAGADAQYF.

Only a few counts were recorded for this clone. The read gets to within 3 residues of the CDR3 end, and the germline J gene fills in the rest. This rearrangement joins TRBV7-2 to TRBJ1-1; no reliable D call. The CDR3 runs 14 residues. The germline gives CDR1 SGHTA, CDR2 FQGNSA. The sequenced part of the CDR3 DNA is TGTGCCAGCAGCGAAACGAGCGGAGTTTCCCCA. Residues: CASSETSGVSP. The CDR3 reads in full as CASSETSGVSPAFF.

Regarding this clone: From the germline J gene comes the end of the CDR3, since the read stops 3 residues before it. The chain couples TRBV7-2 to TRBJ2-2, with D perhaps matching TRBD1 (5 bases). The germline CDR1 and CDR2 sequences are SGHTA and FQGNSA. CDR3 length equals 15 residues. CDR3 sequence: CASSLDGSGANVLFF. Incomplete CDR3 DNA: TGTGCCAGCAGCTTGGATGGATCTGGGGCCAACGTG.

This clone was seen many times. Coverage ceases 3 residues before the CDR3 finishes, and the germline J gene fills in the end. The chain employs TRBV7-2 and TRBJ1-2, with D hard to call. Trimming left V 5 bases short and J 2 bases short, with 6 bases between. The CDR3 totals 12 residues. CDR1 is SGHTA, CDR2 FQGNSA, per germline. The CDR3 sequence: CASSAGNYGYTF. The sequenced part of the CDR3 DNA is TGTGCCAGCAGCGCGGGAAACTATGGC. Complete variable domain (other parts from reference TRBV7-2 and TRBJ1-2): GAGVSQSPSNKVTEKGKDVELRCDPISGHTALYWYRQSLGQGLEFLIYFQGNSAPDKSGLPSDRFSAERTGGSVSTLTIQRTQQEDSAVYLCASSAGNYGYTFGSGTRLTVV.

This clone was recorded at least ten times. With the read ending 3 residues before the CDR3 end, the germline J gene is used to fill in that end. This sequence joins TRBV5-1 and TRBJ2-1, with 9 bases aligning to TRBD2. Per germline, CDR1 SGHRS and CDR2 YFSETQ. The CDR3 loop spans 15 amino acids. J lost 9 bases, V lost 0 bases, and 7 bases had no gene match. CDR3 residues: CASSLVSGSPPEQFF. The CDR3 bases that were read are TGCGCCAGCAGCTTGGTTAGCGGGAGTCCGCCTGAG. The whole variable domain, filled in from reference TRBV5-1 and TRBJ2-1, reads KAGVTQTPRYLIKTRGQQVTLSCSPISGHRSVSWYQQTPGQGLQFLFEYFSETQRNKGNFPGRFSGRQFSNSRSEMNVSTLELGDSALYLCASSLVSGSPPEQFFGPGTRLTVL.

This clone was observed many times. The CDR3 end falls 3 residues outside the read, so it is completed with the germline J gene. The rearrangement links TRBV2 to TRBJ2-3; D is unclear. The germline V gene encodes CDR1 SNHLY and CDR2 FYNNEI. The CDR3 length is 15 residues. V lost 2 bases and J 6 bases, leaving 15 bases between the germline ends. CDR3 region: CASSERSVATDTQYF. The part of the CDR3 DNA that was read is TGTGCCAGCAGTGAACGGTCGGTAGCTACGGATACG.

This clone came up many times. The read halts 3 residues ahead of the CDR3 end, with the missing end drawn from the germline J gene. The chain has TRBV18 and TRBJ2-1, with 9 bases lining up with TRBD1. This CDR3 has 15 residues. Per germline, CDR1 KGHSH and CDR2 LQKENI. With 0 bases clipped from V and 5 bases from J, the junction kept 2 bases outside the gene matches. CDR3 amino acids: CASSPPTGGNNEQFF. Partial CDR3 DNA: TGTGCCAGCTCACCACCGACAGGGGGAAACAATGAG.

This clone was picked up many times. The read stops 3 residues short of the end of the CDR3; the missing end is completed from the germline J gene. The V gene is TRBV12-3 or TRBV12-4, the J gene TRBJ2-3; 12 nucleotides match TRBD2. There are 14 residues in the CDR3. The V and J ends lost 5 bases and 6 bases, in that order; junction bases with no gene match: 3. The CDR3 bases that were read are TGTGCCAGCAGTAGGACTAGCGGGAAGGATACG. It translates to CASSRTSGKDT. The full CDR3 protein reads CASSRTSGKDTQYF.